This TCR beta chain was retrieved from a study of shared clonotypes between healthy human individuals. The team ran DNA from unsorted PBMCs on ten immunoSEQ deep assay plates for sequencing. The assay was immunoSEQ multiplex PCR, and TCRdb's table has in-frame clones only and misses some. The sample shows around 500,000 clones, approximately 79% of them seen only once. The CDR3 consists of 15 residues. Germline V gene data show CDR1 as SNHLY and CDR2 as FYNNEI. V was pared by 4 bases and J by 2 bases, with 4 bases of the junction left unmatched. Donors were healthy HIV-negative adults without recently reported acute infections or vaccinations. In its sample, this clone was seen a few times.

This clonotype was obtained from a woman in her thirties or forties in good health. Some clones in this sample may be carry-over from other donors' samples. The chain carries TRBV2 and TRBJ1-5; 8 bases line up with TRBD1. Specimen: PBMCs. The chain's CDR3 is CASSADRVGNQPQHF. CDR3 DNA sequence: TGTGCCAGCAGTGCGGACAGGGTCGGCAATCAGCCCCAGCATTTT.